The clone carrying this T cell receptor (beta chain) was recorded once. Its antigen is still unknown. People who had autoimmune disease history or systemic immunosuppression were excluded. The sample is drawn from a study of OX40 agonist ivuxolimab in advanced cancers. Regarding the study as a whole: Expanded clones were, on average, more numerous in CD8+ T cells than in CD4+. The investigators did not determine what antigen specificity the expanded peripheral T cells had.

The V end was cut by 0 bases, the J end by 4 bases, with 13 bases between. Germline V gene sequence: CDR1 SEHNR, CDR2 FQNEAQ (reference sequence). CDR3 length: 16 amino acids. Here immunoSEQ multiplex PCR was the method, and the copy in TCRdb shows in-frame clones only, minus some. The sample holds about 78,000 clones, less than 85% seen once. The rearrangement joins TRBV7-9 to TRBJ2-1, with D possibly being TRBD2 (6 bases). The source material was CD4+ or CD8+ T cells sorted from blood, sampled in a trial of the OX40 agonist ivuxolimab. The TCR sequence derives from an adult with an advanced solid tumor such as melanoma, head and neck, liver or kidney cancer. The CDR3 loop is CASSLATMGLYNEQFF. The CDR3 DNA follows: TGTGCCAGCAGCTTAGCGACAATGGGACTTTACAATGAGCAGTTCTTC.